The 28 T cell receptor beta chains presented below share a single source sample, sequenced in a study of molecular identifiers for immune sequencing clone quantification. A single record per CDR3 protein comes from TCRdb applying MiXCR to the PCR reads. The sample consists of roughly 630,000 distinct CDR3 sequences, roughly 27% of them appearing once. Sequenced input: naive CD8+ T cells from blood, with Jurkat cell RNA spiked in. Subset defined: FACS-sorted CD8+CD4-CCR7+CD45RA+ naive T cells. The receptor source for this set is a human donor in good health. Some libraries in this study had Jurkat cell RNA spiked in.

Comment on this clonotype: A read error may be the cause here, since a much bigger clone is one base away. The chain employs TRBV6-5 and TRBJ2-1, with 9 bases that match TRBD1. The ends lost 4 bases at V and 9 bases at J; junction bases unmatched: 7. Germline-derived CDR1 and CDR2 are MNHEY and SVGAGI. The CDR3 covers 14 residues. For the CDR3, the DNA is TGTGCCAGCAGTTCCTCCGGGACAGGGATTGAGCAGTTCTTC. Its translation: CASSSSGTGIEQFF.

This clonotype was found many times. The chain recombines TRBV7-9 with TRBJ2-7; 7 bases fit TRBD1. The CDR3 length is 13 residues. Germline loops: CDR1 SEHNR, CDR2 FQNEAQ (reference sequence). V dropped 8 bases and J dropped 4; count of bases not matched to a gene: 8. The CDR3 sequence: CASVEGAGYEQYF. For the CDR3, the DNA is TGTGCCAGCGTCGAGGGGGCCGGGTACGAGCAGTACTTC.

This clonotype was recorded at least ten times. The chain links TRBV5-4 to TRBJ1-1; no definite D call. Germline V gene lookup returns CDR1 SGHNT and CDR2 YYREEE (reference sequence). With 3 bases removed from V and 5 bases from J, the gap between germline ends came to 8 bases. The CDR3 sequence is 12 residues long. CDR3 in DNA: TGTGCCAGCAGCTGGGGTGGGACTGAAGCTTTCTTT. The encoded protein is CASSWGGTEAFF.

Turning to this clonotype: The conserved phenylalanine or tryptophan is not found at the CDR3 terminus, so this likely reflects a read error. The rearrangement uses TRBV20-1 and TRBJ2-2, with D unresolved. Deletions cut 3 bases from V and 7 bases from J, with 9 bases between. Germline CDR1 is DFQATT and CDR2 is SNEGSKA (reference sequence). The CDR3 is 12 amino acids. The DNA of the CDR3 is TGCAGTGCTAGGGCACCGAACGGGGAGCTGTTTGTT. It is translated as CSARAPNGELFV.

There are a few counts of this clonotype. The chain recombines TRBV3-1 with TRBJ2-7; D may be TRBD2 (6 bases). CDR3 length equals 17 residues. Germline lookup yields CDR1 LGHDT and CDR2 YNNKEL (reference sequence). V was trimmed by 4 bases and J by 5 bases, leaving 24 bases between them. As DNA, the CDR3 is TGTGCCAGCAGCCCGGTTTTCATCTCGGGGGTGGGGAACGAGCAGTACTTC. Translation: CASSPVFISGVGNEQYF.

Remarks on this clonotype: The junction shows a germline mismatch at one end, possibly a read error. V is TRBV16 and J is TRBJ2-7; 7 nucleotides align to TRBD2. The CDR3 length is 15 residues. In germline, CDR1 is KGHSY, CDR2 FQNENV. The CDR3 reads CASSRLTSEPYAQYF. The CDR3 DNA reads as TGTGCCAGCAGCCGCCTCACTAGCGAGCCCTACGCGCAGTACTTC.

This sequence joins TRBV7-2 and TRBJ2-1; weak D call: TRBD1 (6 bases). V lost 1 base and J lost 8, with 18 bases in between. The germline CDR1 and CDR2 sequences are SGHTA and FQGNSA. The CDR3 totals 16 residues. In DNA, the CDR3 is TGTGCCAGCAGCTTAGTAGGGGGAGAGGGGGATGATGAGCAGTTCTTC. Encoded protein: CASSLVGGEGDDEQFF.

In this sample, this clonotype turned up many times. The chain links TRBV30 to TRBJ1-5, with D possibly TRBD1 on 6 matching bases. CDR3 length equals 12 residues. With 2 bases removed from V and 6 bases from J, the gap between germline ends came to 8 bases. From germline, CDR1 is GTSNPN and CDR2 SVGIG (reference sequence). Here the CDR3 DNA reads TGTGCCTGGAGTATACAGGGTCAGCCCCAGCATTTT. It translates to CAWSIQGQPQHF. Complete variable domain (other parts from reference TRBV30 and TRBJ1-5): SQTIHQWPATLVQPVGSPLSLECTVEGTSNPNLYWYRQAAGRGLQLLFYSVGIGQISSEVPQNLSASRPQDRQFILSSKKLLLSDSGFYLCAWSIQGQPQHFGDGTRLSIL.

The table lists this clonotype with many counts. CDR3 loop: CASRNGQGSNTGELFF. CDR3 sequence (DNA): TGTGCCAGCAGAAACGGACAGGGGTCGAACACCGGGGAGCTGTTTTTT. The chain employs TRBV6-5 and TRBJ2-2; TRBD1 agrees at 9 bases. The CDR3 spans 16 residues. J lost 0 bases, V lost 6 bases, and 5 bases had no gene match. The germline V gene has CDR1 MNHEY and CDR2 SVGAGI.

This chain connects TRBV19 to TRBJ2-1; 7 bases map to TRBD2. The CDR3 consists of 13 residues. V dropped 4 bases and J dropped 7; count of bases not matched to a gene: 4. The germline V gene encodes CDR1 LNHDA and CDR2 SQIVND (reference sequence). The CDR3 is CASSRGLSNEQFF. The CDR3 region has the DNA TGTGCCAGTAGTAGGGGACTAAGTAATGAGCAGTTCTTC.

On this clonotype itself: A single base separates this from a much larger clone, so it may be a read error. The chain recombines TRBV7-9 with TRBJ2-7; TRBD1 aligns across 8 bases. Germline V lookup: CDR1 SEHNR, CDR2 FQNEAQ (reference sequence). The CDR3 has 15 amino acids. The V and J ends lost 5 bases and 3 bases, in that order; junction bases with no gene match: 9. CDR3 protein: CASSLPTGESYEQYF. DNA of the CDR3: TGTGCCAGCAGCCTCCCGACAGGGGAAAGCTACGAGCAGTACTTC.

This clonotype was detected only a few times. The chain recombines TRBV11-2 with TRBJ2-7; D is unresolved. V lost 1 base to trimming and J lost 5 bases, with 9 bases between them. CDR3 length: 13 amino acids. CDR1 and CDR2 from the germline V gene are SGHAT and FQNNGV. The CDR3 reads CASSLATRDEQYF. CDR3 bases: TGTGCCAGCAGCTTAGCTACCCGGGACGAGCAGTACTTC.

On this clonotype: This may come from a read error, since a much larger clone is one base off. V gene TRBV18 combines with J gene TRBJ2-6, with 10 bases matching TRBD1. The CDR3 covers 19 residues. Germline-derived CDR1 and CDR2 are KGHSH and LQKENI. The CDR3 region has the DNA TGTGCCAGCTCACCCGTGGGACAGGGGCGTTTCTCTGGGGCCAACGTCCTGCCTTTC. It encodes CASSPVGQGRFSGANVLPF.

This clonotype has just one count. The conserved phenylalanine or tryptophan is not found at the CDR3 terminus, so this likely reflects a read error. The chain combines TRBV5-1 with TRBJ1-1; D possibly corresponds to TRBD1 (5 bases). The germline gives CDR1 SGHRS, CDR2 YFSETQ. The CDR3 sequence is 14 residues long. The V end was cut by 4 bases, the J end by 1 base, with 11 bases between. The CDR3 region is CASSAGTANTEAFL. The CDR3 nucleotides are TGCGCCAGCAGCGCCGGGACCGCGAACACTGAAGCTTTCTTA.

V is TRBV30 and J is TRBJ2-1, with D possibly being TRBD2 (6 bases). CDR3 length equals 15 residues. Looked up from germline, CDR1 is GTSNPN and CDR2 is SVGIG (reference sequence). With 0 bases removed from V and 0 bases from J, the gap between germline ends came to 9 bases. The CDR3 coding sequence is TGTGCCTGGAGTGTACCTAGCGTCTCCTACAATGAGCAGTTCTTC. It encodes CAWSVPSVSYNEQFF.

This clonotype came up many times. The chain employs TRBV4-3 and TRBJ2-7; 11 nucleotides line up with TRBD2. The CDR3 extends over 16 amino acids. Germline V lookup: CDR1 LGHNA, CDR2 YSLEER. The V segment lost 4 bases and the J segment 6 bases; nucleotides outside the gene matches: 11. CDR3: CASSPEVAGGPTEQYF. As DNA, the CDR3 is TGCGCCAGCAGCCCCGAAGTAGCGGGAGGGCCGACCGAGCAGTACTTC.

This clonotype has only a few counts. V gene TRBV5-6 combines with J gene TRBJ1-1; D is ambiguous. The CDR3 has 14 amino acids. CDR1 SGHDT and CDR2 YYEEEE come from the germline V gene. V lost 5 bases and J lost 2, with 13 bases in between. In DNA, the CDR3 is TGTGCCAGCAGTCTTCCGCGAAGCAACACTGAAGCTTTCTTT. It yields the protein CASSLPRSNTEAFF.

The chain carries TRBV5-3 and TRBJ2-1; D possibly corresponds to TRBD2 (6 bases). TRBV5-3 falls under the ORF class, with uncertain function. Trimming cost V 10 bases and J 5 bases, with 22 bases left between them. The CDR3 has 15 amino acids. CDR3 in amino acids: CAGSPTWGENNEQFF. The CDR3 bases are TGTGCCGGCAGCCCTACGTGGGGGGAGAACAATGAGCAGTTCTTC.

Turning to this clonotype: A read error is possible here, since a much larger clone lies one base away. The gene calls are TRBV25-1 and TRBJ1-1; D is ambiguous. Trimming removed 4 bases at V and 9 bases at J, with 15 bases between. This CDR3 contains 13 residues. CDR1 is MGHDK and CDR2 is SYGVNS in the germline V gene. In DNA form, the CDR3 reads TGTGCCAGCAGTGGCGACCTGAACCCTCAAGCTTTCTTT. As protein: CASSGDLNPQAFF.

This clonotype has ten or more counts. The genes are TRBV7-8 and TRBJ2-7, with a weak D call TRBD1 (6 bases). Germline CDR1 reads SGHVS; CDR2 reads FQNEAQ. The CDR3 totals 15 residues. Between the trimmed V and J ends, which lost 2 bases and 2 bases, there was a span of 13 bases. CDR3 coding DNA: TGTGCCAGCAGCTTACTAGACAGGCCCACCTACGAGCAGTACTTC. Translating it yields CASSLLDRPTYEQYF. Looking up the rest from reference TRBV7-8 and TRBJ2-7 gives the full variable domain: GAGVSQSPRYKVAKRGQDVALRCDPISGHVSLFWYQQALGQGPEFLTYFQNEAQLDKSGLPSDRFFAERPEGSVSTLKIQRTQQEDSAVYLCASSLLDRPTYEQYFGPGTRLTVT.

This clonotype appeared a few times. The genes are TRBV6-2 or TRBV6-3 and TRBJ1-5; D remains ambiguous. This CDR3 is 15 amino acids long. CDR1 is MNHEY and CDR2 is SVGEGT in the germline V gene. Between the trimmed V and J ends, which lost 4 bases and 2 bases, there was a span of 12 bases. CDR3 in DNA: TGTGCCAGCAGTTTGATCCCGGGAGGCAATCAGCCCCAGCATTTT. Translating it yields CASSLIPGGNQPQHF.

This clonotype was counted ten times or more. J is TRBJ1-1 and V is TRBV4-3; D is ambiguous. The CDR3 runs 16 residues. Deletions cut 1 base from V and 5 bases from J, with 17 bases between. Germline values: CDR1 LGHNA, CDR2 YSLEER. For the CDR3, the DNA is TGCGCCAGCAGCCAAGTCACATGGGGTGTTGAAACTGAAGCTTTCTTT. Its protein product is CASSQVTWGVETEAFF.

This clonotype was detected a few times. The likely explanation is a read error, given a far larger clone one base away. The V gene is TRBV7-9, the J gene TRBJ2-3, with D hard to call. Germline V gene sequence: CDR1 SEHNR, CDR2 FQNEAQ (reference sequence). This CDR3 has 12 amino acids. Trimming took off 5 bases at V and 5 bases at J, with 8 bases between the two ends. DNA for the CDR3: TGTGCCAGCAGCGAATCCATAGATACGCAGTATTTT. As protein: CASSESIDTQYF.

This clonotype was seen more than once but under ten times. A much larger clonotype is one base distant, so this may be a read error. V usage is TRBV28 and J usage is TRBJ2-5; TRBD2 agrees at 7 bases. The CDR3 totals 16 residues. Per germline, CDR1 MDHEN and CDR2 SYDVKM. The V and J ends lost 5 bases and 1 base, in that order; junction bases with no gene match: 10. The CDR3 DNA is TGTGCCAGCAGTCGGGTACTAGCGTTGGGCCAAGAGACCCAGTACTTC. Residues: CASSRVLALGQETQYF.

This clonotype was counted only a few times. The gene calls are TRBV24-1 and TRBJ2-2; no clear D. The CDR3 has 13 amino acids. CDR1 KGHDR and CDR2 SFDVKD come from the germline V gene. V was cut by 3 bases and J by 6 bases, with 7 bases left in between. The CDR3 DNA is TGTGCCACCAGTGATGGTGATTCCGGGGAGCTGTTTTTT. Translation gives CATSDGDSGELFF.

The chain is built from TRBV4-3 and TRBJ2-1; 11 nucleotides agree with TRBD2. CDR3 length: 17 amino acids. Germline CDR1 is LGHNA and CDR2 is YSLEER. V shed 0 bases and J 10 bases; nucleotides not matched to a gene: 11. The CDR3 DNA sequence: TGCGCCAGCAGCCAAGAGGCTAGCGGGAGGCGATATCGGGAGCAGTTCTTC. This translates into CASSQEASGRRYREQFF.

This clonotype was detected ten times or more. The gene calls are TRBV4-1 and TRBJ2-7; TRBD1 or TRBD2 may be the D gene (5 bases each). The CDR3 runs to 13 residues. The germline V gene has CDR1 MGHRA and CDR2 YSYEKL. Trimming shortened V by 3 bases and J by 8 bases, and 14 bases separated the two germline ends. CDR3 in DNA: TGCGCCAGCAGCCACCTCATATCGGGGCAGCAGTACTTC. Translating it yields CASSHLISGQQYF.

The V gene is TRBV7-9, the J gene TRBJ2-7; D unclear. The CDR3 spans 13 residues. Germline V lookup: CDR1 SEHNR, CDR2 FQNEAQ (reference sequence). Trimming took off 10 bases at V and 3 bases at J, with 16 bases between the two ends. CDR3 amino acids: CATSRSLGYEQYF. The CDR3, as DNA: TGTGCCACCTCAAGAAGCCTCGGCTACGAGCAGTACTTC.